This T cell receptor (beta chain) was sequenced for a study of blood T cell repertoires in COVID-19. The protocol was immunoSEQ multiplex PCR, while the TCRdb copy is restricted to in-frame clones and leaves out a portion. This table holds fewer than 200,000 clones, 80% to 90% found once. Germline V gene data show CDR1 as MNHEY and CDR2 as SVGEGT. Trimming left V 6 bases short and J 1 base short, with 7 bases between. This CDR3 spans 13 amino acids. This clone was seen a few times. This chain connects TRBV6-2 or TRBV6-3 to TRBJ1-3; D is ambiguous. This clonotype was sampled from a man aged 18 to 30 who had recovered from COVID-19. The sample comprised peripheral blood. CDR3 region: CASSWASGNTIYF. CDR3 DNA sequence: TGTGCCAGCAGCTGGGCATCTGGAAACACCATATATTTT.